Below, 13 T cell receptor beta chains from the same sample are listed, as sequenced in a study of shared clonotypes between healthy human individuals. The repertoire was sequenced with immunoSEQ multiplex PCR; TCRdb's copy has only in-frame clones and lacks some. Here the sample spans 400,000 to 550,000 clones, roughly 85% being singletons. Sequencing was performed on PBMCs. Every receptor here comes from a woman in her thirties or forties in good health. Some clones in this sample may be carry-over from other donors' samples.

The chain is built from TRBV7-7 and TRBJ2-5; TRBD2 aligns across 14 bases. V lost 3 bases and J lost 5; bases outside the gene matches: 5. This CDR3 contains 16 residues. CDR1 is SSHAT, CDR2 FNYEAQ, per germline (reference sequence). The CDR3 region has the DNA TGTGCCAGCAGCTTGGGACTAGCGGGAGCGGAGGAGACCCAGTACTTC. This translates into CASSLGLAGAEETQYF.

About this clone itself: The sample carries other DNA sequences with the same CDR3. The chain carries TRBV6-5 and TRBJ1-5, with D hard to call. The CDR3 runs to 13 residues. CDR1 is MNHEY and CDR2 is SVGAGI in the germline V gene. Trimming pared 6 bases from V and 4 bases from J, leaving 10 bases between. The chain's CDR3 is CASRSQGNQPQHF. For the CDR3, the DNA is TGTGCCAGCAGAAGTCAAGGGAATCAGCCCCAGCATTTT.

This clone has just a few counts. The genes are TRBV7-9 and TRBJ2-6; possible D gene TRBD2, 6 bases. The V end was cut by 5 bases, the J end by 0 bases, with 20 bases between. Germline assignment: CDR1 SEHNR and CDR2 FQNEAQ (reference sequence). The CDR3 is 19 residues long. DNA of the CDR3: TGTGCCAGCAGCCCTGGGGCAGGACTAAGGAACTCTGGGGCCAACGTCCTGACTTTC. Amino acid sequence: CASSPGAGLRNSGANVLTF.

The chain has TRBV7-3 and TRBJ2-1, with 11 bases fitting TRBD2. Trimming took 6 bases from V and 5 from J; bases not matched to a gene: 6. Germline assignment: CDR1 SGHTA and CDR2 FQGTGA. This CDR3 region has 15 residues. The CDR3: CASSSGTSGHNEQFF. As DNA, the CDR3 is TGTGCCAGCAGTTCCGGGACTAGCGGACACAATGAGCAGTTCTTC.

The chain links TRBV7-2 to TRBJ2-7; a weak D match, TRBD2 (6 bases). Germline CDR1 reads SGHTA; CDR2 reads FQGNSA. Trimming took 1 base from V and 2 from J, leaving 15 bases between them. CDR3 length equals 16 residues. CDR3 amino acids: CASSLGGGLLTYEQYF. The CDR3 DNA reads TGTGCCAGCAGCTTAGGTGGCGGACTACTCACCTACGAGCAGTACTTC.

The chain recombines TRBV5-6 with TRBJ1-1; D perhaps matches TRBD1 (5 bases). The V gene lost 6 bases and the J gene lost 1 base, with 16 bases spanning the gap. CDR3 length: 15 residues. From germline, CDR1 is SGHDT and CDR2 YYEEEE. CDR3 DNA: TGTGCCAGCAACACCCGTGGGGGGGAGAACACTGAAGCTTTCTTT. Protein sequence: CASNTRGGENTEAFF.

The V gene is TRBV5-1, the J gene TRBJ1-1, with TRBD1 matching over 11 bases. The CDR3 runs 18 residues. Germline V lookup: CDR1 SGHRS, CDR2 YFSETQ. The ends lost 0 bases at V and 2 bases at J; junction bases unmatched: 9. CDR3 nucleotides: TGCGCCAGCAGCTTGGTAGGACAGGGGGCGTCCTCCAACACTGAAGCTTTCTTT. Its protein is CASSLVGQGASSNTEAFF.

The CDR3 loop reads CSVGLTNEQFF. CDR3 nucleotides: TGCAGCGTTGGACTAACGAATGAGCAGTTCTTC. The chain combines TRBV29-1 with TRBJ2-1, with D tentatively TRBD2 (5 bases). In germline, CDR1 is SQVTM, CDR2 ANQGSEA. This CDR3 has 11 residues. V lost 4 bases and J 7 bases, leaving 8 bases between the germline ends.

The chain couples TRBV9 to TRBJ2-5; TRBD1 agrees at 10 bases. V trimming: 3 bases; J trimming: 4 bases; junction bases outside the gene matches: 3. The CDR3 is 14 residues long. Per germline, CDR1 SGDLS and CDR2 YYNGEE. The CDR3 nucleotides are TGTGCCAGCAGCGCGGGACAGGGGTTAGAGACCCAGTACTTC. This translates into CASSAGQGLETQYF.

This chain joins TRBV23-1 and TRBJ2-5; no reliable D call. TRBV23-1 is an ORF, and what it does is uncertain. V shed 3 bases and J shed 7 bases, with 12 bases lying between them. This CDR3 has 13 amino acids. The CDR3 region has the DNA TGCGCCAGCAGTCAGGGATTTCGAATGACCCAGTACTTC. As protein: CASSQGFRMTQYF.

The chain links TRBV27 to TRBJ2-7; 13 bases agree with TRBD2. Per the germline V gene, CDR1 is MNHEY and CDR2 is SMNVEV (reference sequence). V shed 6 bases and J 4 bases; nucleotides not matched to a gene: 6. This CDR3 comprises 15 residues. DNA for the CDR3: TGTGCCAGCAGCAGGACTAGCGGGAGTATGTACGAGCAGTACTTC. This encodes CASSRTSGSMYEQYF.

The rearrangement links TRBV28 to TRBJ1-2, with D maybe TRBD1 (5 bases). CDR1 and CDR2 from the germline V gene are MDHEN and SYDVKM. The CDR3 runs 16 residues. The V end was cut by 4 bases, the J end by 0 bases, with 15 bases between. The CDR3, as DNA: TGTGCCAGCAGTTCTCCAAGCTGGGACGCTAACTATGGCTACACCTTC. Its translation is CASSSPSWDANYGYTF.

This clone has more than one count but fewer than ten. The chain carries TRBV10-3 and TRBJ2-5, with D possibly called TRBD1 or TRBD2 (5 bases each). Judging by the DNA end, TRBJ2-7 fits better; the J call may be wrong. Germline V gene lookup returns CDR1 ENHRY and CDR2 SYGVKD. The CDR3 loop spans 14 amino acids. As DNA, the CDR3 is TGTGCCATCAGGTCACTGGGGACCCGAGACGAGCAGTACTTC. This sequence encodes CAIRSLGTRDEQYF.